This record concerns one T cell receptor (beta chain) sequence. There are 13 residues in the CDR3. The ends were cut back, 5 bases at V and 3 bases at J, with 9 bases in the middle. CDR1 is KGHDR, CDR2 SFDVKD, per germline. This record belongs to a study of blood T cell repertoires in COVID-19. As handled by the study authors: It was from reference gene primer amplification that nucleated cell counts were estimated. Method: immunoSEQ multiplex PCR; TCRdb's copy keeps in-frame clones and lacks some. V, J and clone size are taken as reported in that table, and D and trimming were inferred from the DNA itself. There are more than 250,000 clones in the sample; approximately 89% occur only once, and approximately 5% lies in the top ten.

The clonotype comes from a woman in her twenties or thirties who had recovered from COVID-19. The source material was PBMCs or T cells enriched from blood (not recorded which). The chain recombines TRBV24-1 with TRBJ2-5, with D perhaps matching TRBD1 (6 bases). The chain's CDR3 is CATSVRTEETQYF. CDR3 bases: TGTGCCACCAGTGTCAGGACAGAAGAGACCCAGTACTTC.